This passage covers 24 T cell receptor beta chains from one sample sequenced in a study of T-cell reconstitution after alpha-beta-depleted transplantation in children. The authors prepared the TCRbeta library with unique molecular identifiers. TCRdb re-called the PCR reads through MiXCR, storing one row per CDR3 protein. Among some 490,000 distinct CDR3 sequences listed, under 15% were seen once. Sample: PBMCs from the stem cell graft donor, taken from the stem cell graft. Receptors originate from a human donor who donated a stem cell graft to a child with combined immunodeficiency.

This clonotype was seen only a few times. The V gene is TRBV11-2, the J gene TRBJ2-7; the match to TRBD1 covers 10 bases. This CDR3 has 14 residues. Trimming removed 4 bases from V and 4 bases from J; junction bases left unmatched: 4. Per the germline V gene, CDR1 is SGHAT and CDR2 is FQNNGV. The chain's CDR3 is CASSSGQGGYEQYF. DNA for the CDR3: TGTGCCAGCAGCTCCGGACAGGGGGGGTACGAGCAGTACTTC.

CDR3 amino acids: CSVEASREEETQYF. CDR3 nucleotide sequence: TGCAGCGTTGAGGCTAGCCGGGAGGAAGAGACCCAGTACTTC. The chain combines TRBV29-1 with TRBJ2-5; TRBD2 agrees at 7 bases. The CDR3 is made up of 14 amino acids. Per the germline V gene, CDR1 is SQVTM and CDR2 is ANQGSEA. Trimming took 3 bases from V and 3 from J; bases not matched to a gene: 7. The variable domain in full, with the rest retrieved from reference TRBV29-1 and TRBJ2-5, is SAVISQKPSRDICQRGTSLTIQCQVDSQVTMMFWYRQQPGQSLTLIATANQGSEATYESGFVIDKFPISRPNLTFSTLTVSNMSPEDSSIYLCSVEASREEETQYFGPGTRLLVL.

The J gene is TRBJ2-7, the V gene TRBV12-3 or TRBV12-4; 9 bases line up with TRBD1. The junction had 9 bases not matched to a gene; V was cut back by 3 bases and J by 3 bases. The CDR3 is 16 amino acids. The CDR3 sequence is CASSFGVGDRVYEQYF. CDR3 nucleotides: TGTGCCAGCAGTTTTGGGGTGGGGGACAGGGTCTACGAGCAGTACTTC.

The V call is TRBV7-3, the J call TRBJ2-1; tentatively, D is TRBD1 or TRBD2 (5 bases each). Trimming shortened V by 5 bases and J by 7 bases, and 21 bases separated the two germline ends. The CDR3 loop spans 16 amino acids. Germline V gene lookup returns CDR1 SGHTA and CDR2 FQGTGA. The CDR3 coding sequence is TGTGCCAGCAGCCCCTCCCCGGGACGGCCAGGGAATGAGCAGTTCTTC. Amino acids: CASSPSPGRPGNEQFF.

The rearrangement links TRBV12-3 or TRBV12-4 to TRBJ2-7; the match to TRBD2 covers 7 bases. There are 14 residues in the CDR3. Trimming cost V 7 bases and J 2 bases; bases outside gene matches: 8. In DNA form, the CDR3 reads TGTGCCAGCACCCGGATAGGACTAGCCTACGAGCAGTACTTC. Translation: CASTRIGLAYEQYF.

The chain has TRBV2 and TRBJ2-1; 7 nucleotides match TRBD2. The CDR3 runs to 16 residues. Germline V gene sequence: CDR1 SNHLY, CDR2 FYNNEI. The junction had 6 bases not matched to a gene; V was cut back by 2 bases and J by 2 bases. The CDR3 here is CASSERAGVAYNEQFF. The CDR3 DNA reads TGTGCCAGCAGTGAACGTGCGGGAGTGGCCTACAATGAGCAGTTCTTC.

The chain recombines TRBV12-3 or TRBV12-4 with TRBJ2-2, with 9 bases lining up with TRBD1. Unmatched junction bases numbered 5, after V lost 4 bases and J lost 5 bases. The CDR3 runs 15 residues. CDR3 nucleotide sequence: TGTGCCAGCAGTTCCCGGACAGGGGTTACCGGGGAGCTGTTTTTT. Amino acids: CASSSRTGVTGELFF.

The chain joins TRBV29-1 to TRBJ2-7; D remains unclear. Trimming shortened V by 0 bases and J by 7 bases, and 10 bases separated the two germline ends. Per the germline V gene, CDR1 is SQVTM and CDR2 is ANQGSEA. The CDR3 totals 12 residues. CDR3 in amino acids: CSVEESSWEQYF. CDR3 coding DNA: TGCAGCGTTGAAGAAAGTAGTTGGGAGCAGTACTTC.

This clonotype was found a few times. The chain joins TRBV25-1 to TRBJ2-1; possibly TRBD1 or TRBD2 for D (5 bases each). The ends were cut back, 1 base at V and 5 bases at J, with 12 bases in the middle. The CDR3 sequence is 15 residues long. Germline CDR1 MGHDK, CDR2 SYGVNS. The CDR3 sequence is CASSEWDAADNEQFF. The CDR3 coding sequence is TGTGCCAGCAGTGAATGGGACGCCGCTGACAATGAGCAGTTCTTC.

This chain connects TRBV5-6 to TRBJ2-1; either TRBD1 or TRBD2 may supply D (6 bases each). Between the trimmed V and J ends, which lost 9 bases and 4 bases, there was a span of 17 bases. Germline V gene lookup returns CDR1 SGHDT and CDR2 YYEEEE. The CDR3 extends over 14 amino acids. The CDR3 sequence: CATLELGGYNEQFF. The DNA of the CDR3 is TGTGCCACTTTGGAGCTAGGGGGGTACAATGAGCAGTTCTTC.

This clonotype appeared a few times. The chain uses TRBV12-3 or TRBV12-4 and TRBJ1-2; D is uncertain. The CDR3 runs to 14 residues. V was cut by 0 bases and J by 4 bases, with 9 bases left in between. This CDR3 is CASSLAGHTYGYTF. The CDR3 DNA reads as TGTGCCAGCAGTTTAGCTGGGCATACCTATGGCTACACCTTC.

V usage is TRBV30 and J usage is TRBJ1-1; TRBD1 matches 7 bases. The CDR3 totals 13 residues. With 3 bases clipped from V and 5 bases from J, the junction kept 6 bases outside the gene matches. Germline CDR1 is GTSNPN and CDR2 is SVGIG (reference sequence). As DNA, the CDR3 is TGTGCCTGGAGGCAGGCAGGGGGGACTGAAGCTTTCTTT. Translated: CAWRQAGGTEAFF.

This chain joins TRBV20-1 and TRBJ2-7, with 8 bases lining up with TRBD1. The CDR3 runs to 14 residues. J gave up 3 bases and V 4 bases, and 8 bases lay outside the gene matches. Germline V CDR1 and CDR2: DFQATT, SNEGSKA (reference sequence). This chain's CDR3 is CSATLDRASYEQYF. The CDR3 nucleotides are TGCAGTGCTACCCTGGACAGGGCAAGCTACGAGCAGTACTTC.

J is TRBJ2-3 and V is TRBV24-1, with D unresolved. Germline values: CDR1 KGHDR, CDR2 SFDVKD. V was cut by 0 bases and J by 0 bases, with 3 bases left in between. The CDR3 runs to 14 residues. In DNA form, the CDR3 reads TGTGCCACCAGTGATTTGAGGAGCACAGATACGCAGTATTTT. This translates into CATSDLRSTDTQYF.

The V gene is TRBV7-2, the J gene TRBJ2-5; D is possibly TRBD1 or TRBD2 (6 bases each). The germline V gene encodes CDR1 SGHTA and CDR2 FQGNSA. Trimming removed 7 bases from V and 4 bases from J, with 19 bases in between. The CDR3 spans 15 residues. This chain's CDR3 is CASTRTLGGGETQYF. CDR3 in DNA: TGTGCCAGCACTAGGACTTTAGGAGGGGGAGAGACCCAGTACTTC.

This clonotype was found a few times. In DNA, the CDR3 is TGTGCCAGCAGCACCGGGCCCCTGTCGGATACGCAGTATTTT. Protein: CASSTGPLSDTQYF. The J gene is TRBJ2-3, the V gene TRBV7-6, with no clear D. CDR1 and CDR2 (germline): SGHVS, FNYEAQ. Trimming took off 5 bases at V and 6 bases at J, with 15 bases between the two ends. This CDR3 comprises 14 residues.

The chain uses TRBV27 and TRBJ2-5, with D possibly being TRBD2 (6 bases). The V end was cut by 3 bases, the J end by 0 bases, with 17 bases between. This CDR3 region has 17 residues. The germline CDR1 and CDR2 sequences are MNHEY and SMNVEV (reference sequence). CDR3 DNA: TGTGCCAGCAGTTTCCTCGTCCCCGGGACTCACCAAGAGACCCAGTACTTC. Translated, it gives CASSFLVPGTHQETQYF.

The chain couples TRBV6-2 or TRBV6-3 to TRBJ2-5, with D possibly being TRBD1 (6 bases). Trimming took off 5 bases at V and 5 bases at J, with 18 bases between the two ends. The CDR3 extends over 15 amino acids. The V gene's germline CDR1 is MNHEY and CDR2 SVGEGT. The CDR3 bases are TGTGCCAGCAGTACCCGACAGACTCAGGGGGAGACCCAGTACTTC. Protein sequence: CASSTRQTQGETQYF.

This clonotype was recorded at least ten times. V and J are TRBV29-1 and TRBJ2-2; possible D gene TRBD1, 5 bases. The ends were cut back, 4 bases at V and 6 bases at J, with 15 bases in the middle. Germline CDR1 and CDR2: SQVTM and ANQGSEA. This CDR3 contains 14 residues. CDR3: CSVGEQVVAGELFF. CDR3 DNA sequence: TGCAGCGTTGGTGAACAGGTGGTGGCCGGGGAGCTGTTTTTT.

This clonotype turned up a few times. The CDR3 bases are TGTGCCAGCAGCTCGACGGACTTGGCCGAGAAGCAGTACTTC. Its protein is CASSSTDLAEKQYF. The chain couples TRBV9 to TRBJ2-7, with D possibly being TRBD2 (5 bases). The V and J ends lost 4 bases and 8 bases respectively, with 19 bases between them. CDR3 length equals 14 residues. CDR1 is SGDLS, CDR2 YYNGEE, per germline. Using reference TRBV9 and TRBJ2-7 for the parts outside the CDR3, the full variable domain is DSGVTQTPKHLITATGQRVTLRCSPRSGDLSVYWYQQSLDQGLQFLIQYYNGEERAKGNILERFSAQQFPDLHSELNLSSLELGDSALYFCASSSTDLAEKQYFGPGTRLTVT.

This clonotype was seen many times. This chain uses TRBV10-3 with TRBJ2-1, with D possibly being TRBD2 (6 bases). The germline V gene encodes CDR1 ENHRY and CDR2 SYGVKD. CDR3 size: 15 residues. Trimming shortened V by 6 bases and J by 7 bases, and 19 bases separated the two germline ends. This chain's CDR3 is CAIRTTRGSMNEQFF. The CDR3 DNA is TGTGCCATCAGGACGACTAGAGGATCCATGAATGAGCAGTTCTTC.

The V call is TRBV20-1, the J call TRBJ2-1, with D perhaps being TRBD1 or TRBD2 (6 bases each). With 2 bases removed from V and 7 bases from J, the gap between germline ends came to 15 bases. The germline V gene encodes CDR1 DFQATT and CDR2 SNEGSKA (reference sequence). This CDR3 is 14 amino acids long. The CDR3 DNA is TGCAGTGCTAGAACGGGGGCCCTCGTGAATGAGCAGTTCTTC. Its translation is CSARTGALVNEQFF.

Turning to this clonotype: A read error may produce the germline difference seen at one junction end. The chain couples TRBV19 to TRBJ2-1; 7 bases match TRBD2. In germline, CDR1 is LNHDA, CDR2 SQIVND (reference sequence). The CDR3 contains 15 residues. The chain's CDR3 is CASSIGLGDYNEEFF. In DNA form, the CDR3 reads TGTGCCAGTAGTATAGGGCTAGGGGACTACAATGAGGAGTTCTTC.

This clonotype was found many times. The rearrangement uses TRBV4-3 and TRBJ2-5; D remains ambiguous. Germline V gene data show CDR1 as LGHNA and CDR2 as YSLEER. Trimming removed 0 bases from V and 5 bases from J, with 7 bases in between. This CDR3 has 13 residues. The CDR3 spells CASSQDLRETQYF. The CDR3 bases are TGCGCCAGCAGCCAAGATTTAAGGGAGACCCAGTACTTC.